This T cell receptor (beta chain) was recovered during a study of cytomegalovirus exposure and HLA in healthy donors. The repertoire was sequenced with immunoSEQ multiplex PCR; TCRdb's copy has only in-frame clones and lacks some. The sample holds over 150,000 clones, approximately 86% seen once. V shed 4 bases, J shed 1 base, and the junction held 9 bases outside the gene matches. The germline V gene encodes CDR1 LNHNV and CDR2 YYDKDF (reference sequence). This CDR3 is built from 16 residues. The sequence came from a man aged 18 to 29 in good health and CMV-seropositive. Sequenced: PBMCs. The chain couples TRBV15 to TRBJ1-1, with TRBD1 matching 7 bases. The CDR3 DNA reads as TGTGCCACCAGCAAAGGGGGCGGTTTCGGGAACACTGAAGCTTTCTTT. It yields the protein CATSKGGGFGNTEAFF. Full variable domain (remainder filled in from reference TRBV15 and TRBJ1-1): DAMVIQNPRYQVTQFGKPVTLSCSQTLNHNVMYWYQQKSSQAPKLLFHYYDKDFNNEADTPDNFQSRRPNTSFCFLDIRSPGLGDTAMYLCATSKGGGFGNTEAFFGQGTRLTVV.